This T cell receptor beta chain originates from a study of naive and memory T cell subsets. Comment on this clonotype: Its antigen is undetermined.

Trimming left V 5 bases short and J 9 bases short, with 8 bases between. CDR1 and CDR2 from the germline V gene are GTSNPN and SVGIG (reference sequence). CDR3 length: 10 residues. An equimolar mix of two oligonucleotides served as the beta constant-region primer for TRBC1 and TRBC2. TCRdb re-analysed the UMI-ligation and nested PCR reads in MiXCR, keeping a single row per CDR3 protein. The table has around 160,000 distinct CDR3 sequences, approximately 17% seen once. General study points: Each distinct alpha or beta sequence counts as one clonotype.

The receptor was isolated from a human donor in good health. Sample: naive CD4+ T cells from blood. The V gene is TRBV30, the J gene TRBJ2-1, with unresolved D. The CDR3 DNA sequence: TGTGCCTGGGGATTTGTTGAGCAGTTCTTC. Amino acid sequence: CAWGFVEQFF.